Ten or more counts support the clone carrying this TCR beta chain. Antigen: not known. The sample originates from a study of T cells in Graves' hyperthyroidism and ophthalmopathy. Exclusion of a patient resulted from uncontrolled infection, other autoimmune disease, pregnancy or lactation. TCR beta CDR3 regions were amplified from RNA transcripts. During a first-round RT-PCR of the TCR CDR3, the HTBI primer set was used. In TCRdb, the multiplex PCR reads were re-called with MiXCR into one record per CDR3 protein. The data hold about 290,000 distinct CDR3 sequences, with around 15% observed a single time. Study-level results: Blood held most thyroid clonotypes expanded above 0.001 frequency. Patients with ophthalmopathy were separated from those with stable hyperthyroidism by a 13 V-J model. Ophthalmopathy got predicted by the model a median roughly 6.4 months before its onset.

The CDR3 contains 13 residues. Germline V gene data show CDR1 as ENHRY and CDR2 as SYGVKD. V dropped 4 bases and J dropped 5 bases, with 11 bases sitting between them. The gene calls are TRBV10-3 and TRBJ1-1; D unclear. The sequence was collected from a woman in her thirties or forties with Graves' hyperthyroidism. The sequenced material came from blood. The CDR3 bases are TGTGCCATCAGTGCGGGCCCGGAGACTGAAGCTTTCTTT. Its protein is CAISAGPETEAFF.